The 28 T cell receptor beta chains in this list originate from one sample, sequenced in a study of blood T cell repertoires in COVID-19. Only in-frame clones appear in the TCRdb table, and some are missing; sequencing was by immunoSEQ multiplex PCR. The top ten clones hold less than 2% of a sample with 130,000 or so clones, 88% of them seen once. Material: peripheral blood. The receptors stem from a woman aged 55-69 years with acute or convalescent COVID-19.

The rearrangement links TRBV28 to TRBJ2-3; D gene ambiguous. This CDR3 is built from 14 residues. V shed 4 bases and J shed 4 bases, with 12 bases lying between them. The germline gives CDR1 MDHEN, CDR2 SYDVKM. CDR3 nucleotides: TGTGCCAGCAGTTGGGCGAGTCGCCCAGATACGCAGTATTTT. This codes for CASSWASRPDTQYF.

This chain connects TRBV3-1 (or the pseudogene TRBV3-2) to TRBJ1-2; no clear D. Germline V gene lookup returns CDR1 LGHDT and CDR2 YNNKEL (reference sequence). The CDR3 is 16 amino acids. Trimming removed 6 bases at V and 4 bases at J, with 21 bases between. Here the CDR3 reads CASSLISGSLSYGYTF. CDR3 nucleotide sequence: TGTGCCAGCAGTCTTATTTCCGGTAGTCTCTCCTATGGCTACACCTTC.

The chain links TRBV7-2 to TRBJ1-5; a possible D gene is TRBD1 (6 bases). V gave up 4 bases and J gave up 5 bases, with 9 bases separating them. This CDR3 is built from 13 residues. The V gene's germline CDR1 is SGHTA and CDR2 FQGNSA. As DNA, the CDR3 is TGTGCCAGCAGCTCCAGACAGGATCAGCCCCAGCATTTT. This sequence encodes CASSSRQDQPQHF.

The CDR3 protein is CASSQLSGSDSPLHF. In nucleotides, the CDR3 is TGTGCCAGCAGCCAGTTGTCGGGGTCGGATTCACCCCTCCACTTT. This sequence joins TRBV6-5 and TRBJ1-6; D unresolved. In germline, CDR1 is MNHEY, CDR2 SVGAGI. The CDR3 totals 15 residues. The V end was cut by 6 bases, the J end by 8 bases, with 17 bases between.

This chain links TRBV6-2 or TRBV6-3 with TRBJ1-6; D call uncertain. The CDR3 is made up of 16 amino acids. Trimming pared 0 bases from V and 7 bases from J, leaving 13 bases between. Germline V gene sequence: CDR1 MNHEY, CDR2 SVGEGT. The CDR3 reads CASSYSAAFLNSPLHF. In DNA, the CDR3 is TGTGCCAGCAGTTACTCGGCGGCGTTCTTGAATTCACCCCTCCACTTT.

This chain connects TRBV7-3 to TRBJ2-7; D is undetermined. This CDR3 spans 13 amino acids. Trimming cost V 1 base and J 3 bases, with 7 bases left between them. CDR1 is SGHTA, CDR2 FQGTGA, per germline. This chain's CDR3 is CASSLSGSYEQYF. The CDR3 region has the DNA TGTGCCAGCAGCTTAAGCGGCAGCTACGAGCAGTACTTC.

The chain links TRBV19 to TRBJ1-2; 7 positions agree with TRBD1. In germline, CDR1 is LNHDA, CDR2 SQIVND (reference sequence). V lost 4 bases to trimming and J lost 7 bases; unmatched junction nucleotides: 15. The CDR3 has 16 amino acids. CDR3 residues: CASSTVPGQARGGYTF. In DNA form, the CDR3 reads TGTGCCAGTAGTACTGTTCCCGGACAGGCCAGGGGTGGCTACACCTTC.

This clone was picked up one time. The V gene is TRBV5-6, the J gene TRBJ2-1, with TRBD1 as a possible D gene (5 bases). With 1 base removed from V and 7 bases from J, the gap between germline ends came to 6 bases. The CDR3 length is 12 residues. Germline CDR1 reads SGHDT; CDR2 reads YYEEEE. CDR3 nucleotide sequence: TGTGCCAGCAGCTTGCAGGGAAATGAGCAGTTCTTC. Protein: CASSLQGNEQFF.

The genes are TRBV24-1 and TRBJ1-1; D unclear. V shed 5 bases and J shed 2 bases, with 11 bases lying between them. This CDR3 has 14 residues. Germline assignment: CDR1 KGHDR and CDR2 SFDVKD. In DNA form, the CDR3 reads TGTGCCACCAGTGGTGGGCCTGGAAACACTGAAGCTTTCTTT. Translation: CATSGGPGNTEAFF.

This sequence joins TRBV7-2 and TRBJ2-1; 7 bases map to TRBD1. Trimming took 4 bases from V and 9 from J; bases not matched to a gene: 9. Per the germline V gene, CDR1 is SGHTA and CDR2 is FQGNSA. The CDR3 covers 14 residues. The CDR3 sequence is CASSSGQNLGEQFF. For the CDR3, the DNA is TGTGCCAGCAGCTCGGGACAGAACCTAGGTGAGCAGTTCTTC.

This chain uses TRBV3-1 (or the pseudogene TRBV3-2) with TRBJ1-6, with a tentative D call TRBD1 (6 bases). V gave up 1 base and J gave up 7 bases, with 11 bases separating them. CDR1 is LGHDT and CDR2 is YNNKEL in the germline V gene (reference sequence). There are 15 residues in the CDR3. The CDR3 DNA sequence: TGTGCCAGCAGCCAAGTTACAGGGACGAATTCACCCCTCCACTTT. Amino acid sequence: CASSQVTGTNSPLHF.

The CDR3 loop reads CASRRTWNTEAFF. CDR3 nucleotides: TGTGCCAGCAGGCGAACTTGGAACACTGAAGCTTTCTTT. The rearrangement uses TRBV28 and TRBJ1-1; D is undetermined. This CDR3 is 13 amino acids long. Germline V lookup: CDR1 MDHEN, CDR2 SYDVKM. V dropped 6 bases and J dropped 1 base, with 9 bases sitting between them.

V usage is TRBV6-5 and J usage is TRBJ1-1, with TRBD1 as a possible D gene (6 bases). V dropped 0 bases and J dropped 2 bases, with 13 bases sitting between them. Germline V gene data show CDR1 as MNHEY and CDR2 as SVGAGI. The length of the CDR3 is 16 residues. CDR3 sequence reads: CASSYSFGRGNTEAFF. The CDR3 nucleotides read TGTGCCAGCAGTTACTCGTTTGGCAGGGGTAACACTGAAGCTTTCTTT.

This chain connects TRBV11-2 to TRBJ2-4; a weak D match, TRBD1 (6 bases). Germline CDR1 is SGHAT and CDR2 is FQNNGV. Trimming left V 5 bases short and J 5 bases short, with 7 bases between. The CDR3 runs 12 residues. The DNA for the CDR3 is TGTGCCAGCAGCGAGGGGGAAAACATTCAGTACTTC. This encodes CASSEGENIQYF.

The chain combines TRBV19 with TRBJ1-2; 7 bases are shared with TRBD1. The CDR3 spans 14 residues. In germline, CDR1 is LNHDA, CDR2 SQIVND (reference sequence). With 5 bases clipped from V and 5 bases from J, the junction kept 8 bases outside the gene matches. DNA of the CDR3: TGTGCCAGTAGTCCGGCAGGGGGATGGTATGGCTACACCTTC. Its translation is CASSPAGGWYGYTF.

The J gene is TRBJ1-3, the V gene TRBV9; 10 positions match TRBD1. The germline gives CDR1 SGDLS, CDR2 YYNGEE. The CDR3 covers 15 residues. V lost 5 bases to trimming and J lost 3 bases; unmatched junction nucleotides: 5. CDR3 sequence: CASSWTGGSGNTIYF. The CDR3, as DNA: TGTGCCAGCAGTTGGACAGGGGGAAGTGGAAACACCATATATTTT.

The genes are TRBV9 and TRBJ2-1, with D possibly TRBD2 on 5 matching bases. The CDR3 is 11 residues long. Germline V gene sequence: CDR1 SGDLS, CDR2 YYNGEE. The V end lost 4 bases, the J end lost 9 bases, and 8 bases lay between the germline ends. The CDR3 sequence: CASSSSSEQFF. For the CDR3, the DNA is TGTGCCAGCAGCTCTAGCTCTGAGCAGTTCTTC.

Of note for this clone: The DNA is left out, because the CDR3 cannot be placed on it with certainty; the CDR3 is given as TCRdb lists it. CDR3 in amino acids: CASSSSTSSTDTQYF. The chain links TRBV28 to TRBJ2-3; the D segment call TRBD2 is taken from the table without a DNA check. Germline V gene lookup returns CDR1 MDHEN and CDR2 SYDVKM. Termini included, the CDR3 measures 15 amino acids.

The rearrangement joins TRBV7-2 to TRBJ2-7, with D tentatively TRBD1 (5 bases). This CDR3 has 13 amino acids. CDR1 is SGHTA and CDR2 is FQGNSA in the germline V gene. Trimming removed 5 bases from V and 7 bases from J, with 15 bases in between. The CDR3 reads CASSPTRVGEQYF. CDR3 coding DNA: TGTGCCAGCAGCCCTACCAGGGTTGGAGAGCAGTACTTC.

The chain couples TRBV5-1 to TRBJ1-2, with D possibly being TRBD1 (5 bases). CDR1 is SGHRS and CDR2 is YFSETQ in the germline V gene. The length of the CDR3 is 14 residues. V lost 0 bases to trimming and J lost 3 bases, with 9 bases between them. CDR3 region: CASSLEDTDYGYTF. CDR3 bases: TGCGCCAGCAGCTTGGAGGACACAGACTATGGCTACACCTTC.

The chain couples TRBV18 to TRBJ2-7, with 9 nucleotides matching TRBD2. Germline V lookup: CDR1 KGHSH, CDR2 LQKENI. The CDR3 has 16 residues. J lost 1 base, V lost 3 bases, and 7 bases had no gene match. The CDR3 region is CASSPKGLANSYEQYF. DNA for the CDR3: TGTGCCAGCTCACCCAAGGGACTAGCAAATTCCTACGAGCAGTACTTC.

This clone has just a few counts. V and J are TRBV3-1 (or the pseudogene TRBV3-2) and TRBJ1-3; TRBD1 matches 8 bases. V was clipped by 6 bases and J by 0 bases; unmatched bases: 7. CDR3 length equals 16 residues. Germline CDR1 reads LGHDT; CDR2 reads YNNKEL (reference sequence). The CDR3 loop reads CASRQGDRGSGNTIYF. In DNA, the CDR3 is TGTGCCAGCAGACAGGGAGACAGGGGCTCTGGAAACACCATATATTTT.

The chain employs TRBV7-2 and TRBJ2-7, with 10 bases identical to TRBD2. CDR1 is SGHTA and CDR2 is FQGNSA in the germline V gene. This CDR3 is 12 amino acids long. Losses at the gene ends were 2 bases for V and 12 bases for J; bases not matched to a gene: 4. CDR3 in amino acids: CASSLSGGAGYF. The CDR3 region has the DNA TGTGCCAGCAGCTTAAGCGGGGGGGCTGGGTACTTC.

The V call is TRBV7-3, the J call TRBJ2-7; D not certain. The CDR3 loop spans 15 amino acids. V lost 5 bases and J lost 2, with 16 bases in between. Germline V gene lookup returns CDR1 SGHTA and CDR2 FQGTGA. The CDR3 reads CASSIDAMGPYEQYF. CDR3 nucleotide sequence: TGTGCCAGCAGCATTGACGCTATGGGCCCCTACGAGCAGTACTTC.

V and J are TRBV6-5 and TRBJ1-3; TRBD1 matches 9 bases. Germline V gives CDR1 MNHEY, CDR2 SVGAGI. This CDR3 has 13 amino acids. Trimming cost V 8 bases and J 2 bases; bases outside gene matches: 1. This chain's CDR3 is CASGQGPGNTIYF. In nucleotides, the CDR3 is TGTGCCAGCGGACAGGGGCCTGGAAACACCATATATTTT.

The chain recombines TRBV23-1 with TRBJ2-7, with a weak D call TRBD1 (5 bases). TRBV23-1 belongs to the ORF category, with a function that is uncertain. The CDR3 has 16 amino acids. The V gene lost 0 bases and the J gene lost 5 bases, with 17 bases spanning the gap. CDR3 bases: TGCGCCAGCAGTCAATCGGGGCGACAAATGATCCACGAGCAGTACTTC. It is translated as CASSQSGRQMIHEQYF.

The chain has TRBV19 and TRBJ2-1, with 10 bases that match TRBD2. The V segment lost 3 bases and the J segment 8 bases; nucleotides outside the gene matches: 7. The germline gives CDR1 LNHDA, CDR2 SQIVND (reference sequence). This CDR3 is 15 amino acids long. CDR3 sequence reads: CASSIGASGGYEQFF. The CDR3 DNA follows: TGTGCCAGTAGTATTGGGGCTAGCGGGGGCTATGAGCAGTTCTTC.

J is TRBJ2-3 and V is TRBV2; 9 positions agree with TRBD2. The CDR3 runs 17 residues. Germline-derived CDR1 and CDR2 are SNHLY and FYNNEI. The V segment lost 7 bases and the J segment 0 bases; nucleotides outside the gene matches: 11. CDR3 protein: CASTPQASGISTDTQYF. The DNA of the CDR3 is TGTGCCAGCACCCCCCAGGCTAGCGGGATTAGCACAGATACGCAGTATTTT.